The 28 T cell receptor beta chains below come from one sample, sequenced in a study of OX40 agonist ivuxolimab in advanced cancers. Generated by immunoSEQ multiplex PCR, the TCRdb table keeps only in-frame clones and is missing some. The sample holds about 59,000 clones; approximately 86% are singletons and the top ten take less than 0.6%. The specimen was CD4+ or CD8+ T cells sorted from blood, collected in a trial of the OX40 agonist ivuxolimab. These receptors were taken from an adult with an advanced solid tumor such as melanoma, head and neck, liver or kidney cancer.

The chain has TRBV5-1 and TRBJ1-1; no definite D call. Looked up from germline, CDR1 is SGHRS and CDR2 is YFSETQ. Trimming removed 4 bases at V and 5 bases at J, with 12 bases between. This CDR3 is built from 13 residues. Here the CDR3 reads CASSPPLSTEAFF. CDR3 sequence (DNA): TGCGCCAGCAGCCCACCCCTGAGTACTGAAGCTTTCTTT.

The gene calls are TRBV6-6 and TRBJ1-3; TRBD1 is a possible D gene (6 bases). The CDR3 is made up of 14 amino acids. The V end was cut by 7 bases, the J end by 4 bases, with 14 bases between. CDR1 is MNHNY and CDR2 is SVGAGI in the germline V gene (reference sequence). In nucleotides, the CDR3 is TGTGCCAGCACCCCCTCAGGGGACGGAAACACCATATATTTT. Its translation is CASTPSGDGNTIYF.

The table lists this clone with a few counts. V is TRBV7-8 and J is TRBJ1-2; D is uncertain. Germline CDR1 is SGHVS and CDR2 is FQNEAQ. CDR3 size: 15 residues. V lost 2 bases to trimming and J lost 4 bases, with 14 bases between them. As DNA, the CDR3 is TGTGCCAGCAGCTTATACGGGCAGGCCTCCTATGGCTACACCTTC. Translating it yields CASSLYGQASYGYTF. Full variable domain (remainder filled in from reference TRBV7-8 and TRBJ1-2): GAGVSQSPRYKVAKRGQDVALRCDPISGHVSLFWYQQALGQGPEFLTYFQNEAQLDKSGLPSDRFFAERPEGSVSTLKIQRTQQEDSAVYLCASSLYGQASYGYTFGSGTRLTVV.

DNA of the CDR3: TGTGCCAGCAGCTTAATGGCAGGGGGCGATGAGGCCCAGTACTTC. Translated: CASSLMAGGDEAQYF. V and J are TRBV7-3 and TRBJ2-5; 8 nucleotides agree with TRBD1. Germline lookup yields CDR1 SGHTA and CDR2 FQGTGA. V shed 1 base and J 9 bases; nucleotides not matched to a gene: 10. The CDR3 runs 15 residues. The full variable domain, with the rest looked up from reference TRBV7-3 and TRBJ2-5, is GAGVSQTPSNKVTEKGKYVELRCDPISGHTALYWYRQSLGQGPEFLIYFQGTGAADDSGLPNDRFFAVRPEGSVSTLKIQRTERGDSAVYLCASSLMAGGDEAQYFGPGTRLLVL.

In the case of this clone: The junction and the germline gene differ at one end; a read error may be behind it. The V call is TRBV19, the J call TRBJ2-7; possible D gene TRBD1, 6 bases. CDR3 length equals 14 residues. Germline CDR1 and CDR2: LNHDA and SQIVND (reference sequence). The CDR3 spells CASSIQTGPYELYF. The DNA for the CDR3 is TGTGCCAGTAGTATACAGACAGGACCCTACGAGCTGTACTTC.

V and J are TRBV19 and TRBJ2-3, with TRBD2 identical over 13 bases. Losses at the gene ends were 6 bases for V and 2 bases for J; bases not matched to a gene: 2. The CDR3 has 15 residues. CDR1 LNHDA and CDR2 SQIVND come from the germline V gene (reference sequence). CDR3 nucleotide sequence: TGTGCCAGTAGGGGACTAGCGGGGCTCACAGATACGCAGTATTTT. Its protein product is CASRGLAGLTDTQYF. Variable domain in full (rest from reference TRBV19 and TRBJ2-3): DGGITQSPKYLFRKEGQNVTLSCEQNLNHDAMYWYRQDPGQGLRLIYYSQIVNDFQKGDIAEGYSVSREKKESFPLTVTSAQKNPTAFYLCASRGLAGLTDTQYFGPGTRLTVL.

The V call is TRBV10-3, the J call TRBJ2-1; D is perhaps TRBD1 or TRBD2 (5 bases each). This CDR3 is 14 amino acids long. The V gene's germline CDR1 is ENHRY and CDR2 SYGVKD. Between the trimmed V and J ends, which lost 6 bases and 10 bases, there was a span of 19 bases. CDR3 sequence reads: CAIRDGTLEWEQFF. In DNA, the CDR3 is TGTGCCATCAGGGACGGGACCCTTGAGTGGGAGCAGTTCTTC.

This clone was seen ten or more times. The chain joins TRBV7-2 to TRBJ2-7; 9 nucleotides align to TRBD2. Losses at the gene ends were 2 bases for V and 2 bases for J; bases not matched to a gene: 4. Germline assignment: CDR1 SGHTA and CDR2 FQGNSA. The CDR3 has 15 residues. DNA for the CDR3: TGTGCCAGCAGCTTATTAGCGGGAGTTGCCTACGAGCAGTACTTC. It yields the protein CASSLLAGVAYEQYF.

The chain joins TRBV6-5 to TRBJ1-2; D gene ambiguous. The CDR3 consists of 11 residues. Germline V gene lookup returns CDR1 MNHEY and CDR2 SVGAGI. The V and J ends lost 2 bases and 7 bases respectively, with 5 bases between them. The CDR3 reads CASSYGVGYTF. DNA of the CDR3: TGTGCCAGCAGTTACGGGGTTGGCTACACCTTC.

V gene TRBV18 combines with J gene TRBJ2-7; 12 nucleotides agree with TRBD2. From germline, CDR1 is KGHSH and CDR2 LQKENI. The CDR3 covers 18 residues. V was clipped by 2 bases and J by 4 bases; unmatched bases: 12. CDR3 nucleotides: TGTGCCAGCTCACCAATGGGACTAGCGGGTGCCTCTACTTACGAGCAGTACTTC. It specifies CASSPMGLAGASTYEQYF. The variable domain in full, completed from reference TRBV18 and TRBJ2-7, reads NAGVMQNPRHLVRRRGQEARLRCSPMKGHSHVYWYRQLPEEGLKFMVYLQKENIIDESGMPKERFSAEFPKEGPSILRIQQVVRGDSAAYFCASSPMGLAGASTYEQYFGPGTRLTVT.

V and J are TRBV9 and TRBJ1-1, with no clear D. Germline CDR1 and CDR2: SGDLS and YYNGEE. V lost 0 bases, J lost 0 bases, and 6 bases lay in between. The CDR3 length is 14 residues. This CDR3 reads CASSVAPMNTEAFF. CDR3 DNA: TGTGCCAGCAGCGTAGCTCCCATGAACACTGAAGCTTTCTTT.

Remarks on this clone: The same CDR3 is also encoded by other DNA sequences in this sample. The CDR3 bases are TGTGCCAGCAGACGACAGGGGGGAAGGTACGAGCAGTACTTC. This encodes CASRRQGGRYEQYF. J is TRBJ2-7 and V is TRBV27; TRBD1 aligns across 9 bases. The CDR3 covers 14 residues. Germline assignment: CDR1 MNHEY and CDR2 SMNVEV (reference sequence). With V trimmed by 6 bases and J by 4 bases, 7 bases remained unmatched.

The chain joins TRBV7-3 to TRBJ2-5; TRBD2 matches 9 bases. Trimming cost V 5 bases and J 5 bases; bases outside gene matches: 12. Germline V CDR1 and CDR2: SGHTA, FQGTGA. The CDR3 is 16 amino acids. The CDR3: CASSLGLAGIQETQYF. The CDR3 DNA sequence: TGTGCCAGCAGCCTGGGACTAGCAGGGATTCAGGAGACCCAGTACTTC.

The rearrangement links TRBV7-8 to TRBJ2-7; the match to TRBD2 covers 8 bases. The germline V gene encodes CDR1 SGHVS and CDR2 FQNEAQ. Unmatched junction bases numbered 5, after V lost 4 bases and J lost 3 bases. This CDR3 is 14 amino acids long. For the CDR3, the DNA is TGTGCCAGCAGCTCATTAGCGGGGAACTACGAGCAGTACTTC. This translates into CASSSLAGNYEQYF.

This sequence joins TRBV5-1 and TRBJ2-1; 11 bases match TRBD2. With V trimmed by 0 bases and J by 9 bases, 11 bases remained unmatched. Germline assignment: CDR1 SGHRS and CDR2 YFSETQ. This CDR3 contains 17 residues. The CDR3 sequence: CASSLAPGSGRGGEQFF. The CDR3, as DNA: TGCGCCAGCAGCTTGGCCCCTGGTAGCGGGAGGGGAGGTGAGCAGTTCTTC.

The chain is built from TRBV6-1 and TRBJ1-1, with no clear D. The V end was cut by 4 bases, the J end by 3 bases, with 12 bases between. CDR3 size: 14 residues. Germline loops: CDR1 MNHNS, CDR2 SASEGT. CDR3 in amino acids: CASSARGRDTEAFF. As DNA, the CDR3 is TGTGCCAGCAGTGCTAGAGGGAGGGACACTGAAGCTTTCTTT.

The rearrangement joins TRBV7-2 to TRBJ2-5, with TRBD2 matching over 7 bases. The CDR3 is made up of 17 amino acids. Germline CDR1 SGHTA, CDR2 FQGNSA. V was pared by 5 bases and J by 0 bases, with 12 bases of the junction left unmatched. CDR3 loop: CASSPQTSLLYQETQYF. As DNA, the CDR3 is TGTGCCAGCAGCCCTCAGACTAGCCTTCTGTACCAAGAGACCCAGTACTTC.

The chain is built from TRBV7-3 and TRBJ1-1; D gene ambiguous. The CDR3 is 13 amino acids. Germline lookup yields CDR1 SGHTA and CDR2 FQGTGA. Trimming left V 5 bases short and J 1 base short, with 8 bases between. The CDR3 nucleotides read TGTGCCAGCAGCCCACGACGGAACACTGAAGCTTTCTTT. Translated: CASSPRRNTEAFF.

The J gene is TRBJ1-5, the V gene TRBV19, with a weak D call TRBD1 (6 bases). Germline CDR1 and CDR2: LNHDA and SQIVND (reference sequence). The germline V and J ends were trimmed by 6 bases and 5 bases, with 11 bases remaining between them. The CDR3 runs 13 residues. The DNA of the CDR3 is TGTGCCAGTAGGATTAACAGGGATCAGCCCCAGCATTTT. This translates into CASRINRDQPQHF.

V usage is TRBV7-3 and J usage is TRBJ2-3; 7 nucleotides line up with TRBD2. The CDR3 spans 14 residues. V shed 4 bases and J 2 bases; nucleotides not matched to a gene: 3. Germline CDR1 SGHTA, CDR2 FQGTGA. CDR3 sequence reads: CASSSSGPTDTQYF. DNA of the CDR3: TGTGCCAGCAGCTCTAGCGGCCCCACAGATACGCAGTATTTT.

The chain employs TRBV19 and TRBJ2-3; D is ambiguous. V gave up 3 bases and J gave up 1 base, with 11 bases separating them. The CDR3 is 15 residues long. Germline lookup yields CDR1 LNHDA and CDR2 SQIVND (reference sequence). In DNA form, the CDR3 reads TGTGCCAGTAGTATCCGGGCCGGCGGCACAGATACGCAGTATTTT. Translation: CASSIRAGGTDTQYF. Combining the CDR3 with reference TRBV19 and TRBJ2-3 gives the whole variable domain DGGITQSPKYLFRKEGQNVTLSCEQNLNHDAMYWYRQDPGQGLRLIYYSQIVNDFQKGDIAEGYSVSREKKESFPLTVTSAQKNPTAFYLCASSIRAGGTDTQYFGPGTRLTVL.

This chain links TRBV5-1 with TRBJ2-5; TRBD2 aligns across 12 bases. V shed 4 bases and J 4 bases; nucleotides not matched to a gene: 5. The germline gives CDR1 SGHRS, CDR2 YFSETQ. The CDR3 has 15 residues. In DNA, the CDR3 is TGCGCCAGCAGCCAGACTAGCGGGAGTGGAGAGACCCAGTACTTC. Amino acids: CASSQTSGSGETQYF.

The chain has TRBV6-1 and TRBJ2-3, with TRBD2 matching 8 bases. Looked up from germline, CDR1 is MNHNS and CDR2 is SASEGT. V was pared by 7 bases and J by 2 bases, with 8 bases of the junction left unmatched. The CDR3 runs 15 residues. The CDR3 loop reads CASNPGGANTDTQYF. CDR3 DNA sequence: TGTGCCAGCAACCCGGGGGGGGCAAACACAGATACGCAGTATTTT.

This clone was seen only a few times. The gene calls are TRBV18 and TRBJ1-1; a weak D match, TRBD1 (5 bases). Germline CDR1 is KGHSH and CDR2 is LQKENI. The CDR3 extends over 15 amino acids. The V and J ends lost 3 bases and 1 base respectively, with 12 bases between them. CDR3 in amino acids: CASSPSGQTNTEAFF. For the CDR3, the DNA is TGTGCCAGCTCACCCTCTGGACAAACGAACACTGAAGCTTTCTTT.

The chain uses TRBV4-3 and TRBJ1-3; 7 bases are shared with TRBD1. This CDR3 is built from 16 residues. J was trimmed by 0 bases and V by 4 bases; bases with no gene match: 6. Germline CDR1 is LGHNA and CDR2 is YSLEER. CDR3: CASSRGGTDSGNTIYF. The CDR3 bases are TGCGCCAGCAGCCGGGGAGGGACAGACTCTGGAAACACCATATATTTT.

This clone is a singleton in its sample. The chain recombines TRBV5-1 with TRBJ2-6; TRBD2 might be the D (6 bases). The CDR3 is 16 residues long. Trimming took off 1 base at V and 0 bases at J, with 8 bases between the two ends. In germline, CDR1 is SGHRS, CDR2 YFSETQ. The CDR3 DNA is TGCGCCAGCAGCTTGTCTAGCGCCTCTGGGGCCAACGTCCTGACTTTC. Its translation: CASSLSSASGANVLTF.

The CDR3 DNA reads as TGTGCCAGCAGTGAATGGAGGGGCCTCTCCTACGAGCAGTACTTC. It translates to CASSEWRGLSYEQYF. The chain employs TRBV2 and TRBJ2-7; D is possibly TRBD2 (6 bases). Per the germline V gene, CDR1 is SNHLY and CDR2 is FYNNEI. The CDR3 runs 15 residues. Trimming left V 2 bases short and J 0 bases short, with 11 bases between.

J is TRBJ2-2 and V is TRBV9; D is possibly TRBD2 (6 bases). V lost 0 bases and J lost 1, with 10 bases in between. The CDR3 loop spans 16 amino acids. Per germline, CDR1 SGDLS and CDR2 YYNGEE. The CDR3 is CASSVGPSENTGELFF. The CDR3 DNA sequence: TGTGCCAGCAGCGTAGGTCCTAGCGAGAACACCGGGGAGCTGTTTTTT.